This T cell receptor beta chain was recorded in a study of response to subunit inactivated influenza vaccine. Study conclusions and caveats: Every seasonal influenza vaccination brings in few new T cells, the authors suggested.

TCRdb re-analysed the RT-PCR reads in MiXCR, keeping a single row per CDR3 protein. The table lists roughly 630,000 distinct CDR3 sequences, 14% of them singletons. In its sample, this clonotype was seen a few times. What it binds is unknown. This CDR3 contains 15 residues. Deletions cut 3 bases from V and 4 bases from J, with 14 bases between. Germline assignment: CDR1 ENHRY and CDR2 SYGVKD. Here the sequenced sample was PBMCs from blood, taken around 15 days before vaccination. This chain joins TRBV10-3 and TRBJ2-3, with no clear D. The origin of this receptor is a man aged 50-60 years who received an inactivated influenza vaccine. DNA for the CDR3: TGTGCCATCAGTGATGAGTCTCGGAAAGCAGATACGCAGTATTTT. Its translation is CAISDESRKADTQYF.